Presented here are 32 T cell receptor beta chains from one specimen sequenced in a study of cytomegalovirus exposure and HLA in healthy donors (dated by TCRdb to 2016 to 2017). The library was made by the immunoSEQ multiplex PCR assay. For the multiplex PCR, a mixture combining 60 forward primers for TCR Vbeta segments and 13 reverse primers for TCR Jbeta segments was used. Held by TCRdb, this immuneACCESS table contains in-frame sequences only and omits some clones. Under half of the omission traces to an unresolved V gene where checked; the cause of the rest is unknown. This sample gives over 150,000 clones in total; less than 85% of them show up just once. The top ten clonotypes cover approximately 5% of the sample. Sample: PBMCs. These receptor sequences come from a man aged 25-40 years in good health and CMV-seropositive.

The V call is TRBV2, the J call TRBJ2-5; 8 bases are a match to TRBD2. V dropped 7 bases and J dropped 0; count of bases not matched to a gene: 4. CDR1 and CDR2 from the germline V gene are SNHLY and FYNNEI. The CDR3 sequence is 14 residues long. CDR3 loop: CASKTSGNQETQYF. CDR3 nucleotides: TGTGCCAGCAAAACTAGCGGCAACCAAGAGACCCAGTACTTC.

The chain is built from TRBV6-5 and TRBJ2-5; 7 bases agree with TRBD1. Near its end, the DNA agrees better with TRBJ2-7, so the J call may be wrong. The CDR3 spans 13 residues. Germline V lookup: CDR1 MNHEY, CDR2 SVGAGI. The CDR3 is CASNGVGGTEQYF. CDR3 bases: TGTGCCAGCAATGGAGTAGGGGGCACCGAGCAGTACTTC.

This clone turned up a few times. V usage is TRBV5-1 and J usage is TRBJ2-2; TRBD2 matches at 7 bases. The CDR3 totals 14 residues. Trimming removed 2 bases from V and 6 bases from J; junction bases left unmatched: 4. Germline values: CDR1 SGHRS, CDR2 YFSETQ. DNA of the CDR3: TGCGCCAGCAGCTTTCCTAGCGGCGCCGGGGAGCTGTTTTTT. This codes for CASSFPSGAGELFF. Based on the CDR3 plus reference TRBV5-1 and TRBJ2-2, the full variable domain is KAGVTQTPRYLIKTRGQQVTLSCSPISGHRSVSWYQQTPGQGLQFLFEYFSETQRNKGNFPGRFSGRQFSNSRSEMNVSTLELGDSALYLCASSFPSGAGELFFGEGSRLTVL.

As regards this clone: This likely comes from a read error, as the CDR3 has no conserved phenylalanine or tryptophan at its end. The DNA is left out, because the CDR3 cannot be placed on it with certainty; the CDR3 is given as TCRdb lists it. The CDR3 loop reads CASSLVGRRV. The V call is TRBV7-9, the J call TRBJ1-2. Per germline, CDR1 SEHNR and CDR2 FQNEAQ (reference sequence). The CDR3 has 10 amino acids, counting both end residues.

This clone was seen ten or more times. This sequence joins TRBV6-5 and TRBJ2-1; tentative D call: TRBD2 (6 bases). This CDR3 contains 13 residues. Trimming shortened V by 5 bases and J by 4 bases, and 9 bases separated the two germline ends. CDR1 MNHEY and CDR2 SVGAGI come from the germline V gene. The CDR3 spells CASSRRGYNEQFF. The CDR3 coding sequence is TGTGCCAGCAGTCGCCGGGGGTACAATGAGCAGTTCTTC.

The chain joins TRBV11-2 to TRBJ2-7, with 8 bases that match TRBD2. Germline CDR1 is SGHAT and CDR2 is FQNNGV. CDR3 length: 14 amino acids. V lost 3 bases and J lost 2; bases outside the gene matches: 3. This CDR3 is CASSFVGGAYEQYF. The CDR3 DNA reads TGTGCCAGCAGCTTCGTCGGGGGGGCCTACGAGCAGTACTTC.

This clone has only a few counts. The chain combines TRBV28 with TRBJ2-6, with D maybe TRBD1 (6 bases). V was clipped by 3 bases and J by 1 base, with 13 bases between them. From germline, CDR1 is MDHEN and CDR2 SYDVKM. The CDR3 is 17 residues long. CDR3 residues: CASSFRYRVSGANVLTF. In DNA form, the CDR3 reads TGTGCCAGCAGTTTCCGATACAGGGTGTCTGGGGCCAACGTCCTGACTTTC.

The V call is TRBV5-1, the J call TRBJ2-3; maybe TRBD1 (6 bases). Trimming took 1 base from V and 3 from J, leaving 12 bases between them. Germline lookup yields CDR1 SGHRS and CDR2 YFSETQ. The CDR3 runs 15 residues. The CDR3 spells CASSLLGRGTDTQYF. DNA of the CDR3: TGCGCCAGCAGCTTGTTGGGTAGGGGGACAGATACGCAGTATTTT.

This clone was observed many times. The V gene is TRBV6-5, the J gene TRBJ2-7; no clear D. Trimming stripped 6 bases from V and 0 bases from J, with 3 bases between. Looked up from germline, CDR1 is MNHEY and CDR2 is SVGAGI. This CDR3 has 11 residues. The CDR3 loop is CASSISYEQYF. CDR3 nucleotides: TGTGCCAGCAGCATCTCCTACGAGCAGTACTTC.

The rearrangement joins TRBV7-2 to TRBJ2-7, with a possible D match to TRBD2 (6 bases). The CDR3 covers 15 residues. The germline V and J ends were trimmed by 1 base and 3 bases, with 13 bases remaining between them. The germline CDR1 and CDR2 sequences are SGHTA and FQGNSA. The CDR3 bases are TGTGCCAGCAGCTTAGTGGGGGACTCCTACTACGAGCAGTACTTC. It specifies CASSLVGDSYYEQYF.

Only a few counts were recorded for this clone. V usage is TRBV5-1 and J usage is TRBJ2-5; perhaps TRBD2 as D (6 bases). The CDR3 length is 14 residues. Germline assignment: CDR1 SGHRS and CDR2 YFSETQ. V gave up 0 bases and J gave up 11 bases, with 17 bases separating them. The CDR3 protein is CASSLGAVEGKQYF. CDR3 DNA: TGCGCCAGCAGCTTGGGAGCGGTGGAGGGTAAGCAGTACTTC.

This clone was detected only once. The chain has TRBV19 and TRBJ2-2; D is possibly TRBD2 (6 bases). Trimming took off 10 bases at V and 0 bases at J, with 18 bases between the two ends. Germline assignment: CDR1 LNHDA and CDR2 SQIVND (reference sequence). The CDR3 covers 16 residues. The CDR3 coding sequence is TGTGCCACCGCGCCACGGGGGACCACGAACACCGGGGAGCTGTTTTTT. It encodes CATAPRGTTNTGELFF.

This clone has only one observation. The V and J genes are TRBV6-1 and TRBJ2-2, with D tentatively TRBD1 (6 bases). Deletions cut 6 bases from V and 7 bases from J, with 12 bases between. The CDR3 loop spans 13 amino acids. Germline V gene lookup returns CDR1 MNHNS and CDR2 SASEGT. This CDR3 is CASSPGAIGELFF. CDR3 sequence (DNA): TGTGCCAGCAGCCCAGGGGCTATCGGGGAGCTGTTTTTT.

The gene calls are TRBV7-2 and TRBJ1-1; 8 nucleotides align to TRBD1. Germline loops: CDR1 SGHTA, CDR2 FQGNSA. This CDR3 contains 14 residues. V gave up 3 bases and J gave up 10 bases; unmatched junction bases: 10. The CDR3 sequence: CASSFNNRGNRAFF. The CDR3 region has the DNA TGTGCCAGCAGCTTTAATAACAGGGGGAATAGAGCTTTCTTT.

This chain links TRBV2 with TRBJ1-2; D is possibly TRBD1 (6 bases). The germline CDR1 and CDR2 sequences are SNHLY and FYNNEI. This CDR3 has 12 residues. The V and J ends lost 6 bases and 4 bases respectively, with 9 bases between them. CDR3 in DNA: TGTGCCAGCAGGCAGGGGTCCTATGGCTACACCTTC. It specifies CASRQGSYGYTF.

The sample holds a few counts of this clone. The J gene is TRBJ2-3, the V gene TRBV5-6, with D possibly matching TRBD1 (5 bases). From germline, CDR1 is SGHDT and CDR2 YYEEEE. Trimming cost V 7 bases and J 0 bases, with 12 bases left between them. The CDR3 extends over 14 amino acids. The CDR3 bases are TGTGCCAGCCTCAGGGCGTCTAGCACAGATACGCAGTATTTT. It is translated as CASLRASSTDTQYF.

The chain couples TRBV9 to TRBJ2-7, with a tentative D call TRBD2 (6 bases). Between the trimmed V and J ends, which lost 0 bases and 2 bases, there was a span of 9 bases. The CDR3 runs to 14 residues. Per the germline V gene, CDR1 is SGDLS and CDR2 is YYNGEE. The CDR3, as DNA: TGTGCCAGCAGCGTAGCGGGAGCCCCCTACGAGCAGTACTTC. Its translation: CASSVAGAPYEQYF.

The V and J genes are TRBV11-2 and TRBJ1-2; TRBD1 aligns across 7 bases. Per germline, CDR1 SGHAT and CDR2 FQNNGV. The CDR3 has 18 amino acids. The V and J ends lost 0 bases and 4 bases, in that order; junction bases with no gene match: 14. The DNA of the CDR3 is TGTGCCAGCAGCTTAGATTATCCAGGGGGACGCCTTCGCTATGGCTACACCTTC. Translation gives CASSLDYPGGRLRYGYTF.

This chain uses TRBV5-1 with TRBJ2-2; 11 bases line up with TRBD2. Per germline, CDR1 SGHRS and CDR2 YFSETQ. Germline trimming cut 0 bases from V and 3 bases from J; bases unmatched to any gene: 4. The CDR3 is 17 amino acids. CDR3 in amino acids: CASSLGLAGLYTGELFF. The CDR3 region has the DNA TGCGCCAGCAGCTTGGGACTAGCGGGACTCTACACCGGGGAGCTGTTTTTT.

This clone turned up a few times. The V call is TRBV28, the J call TRBJ2-7, with 8 bases aligning to TRBD1. The CDR3 has 16 amino acids. V gave up 7 bases and J gave up 3 bases; unmatched junction bases: 14. Germline loops: CDR1 MDHEN, CDR2 SYDVKM. The CDR3 nucleotides read TGTGCCAGCAACCTATGGGGGGCAGGGGGCATCTACGAGCAGTACTTC. This codes for CASNLWGAGGIYEQYF.

V usage is TRBV30 and J usage is TRBJ2-4; D might be TRBD2 (7 bases). The germline V gene encodes CDR1 GTSNPN and CDR2 SVGIG (reference sequence). V lost 4 bases, J lost 8 bases, and 12 bases lay in between. This CDR3 contains 12 residues. The chain's CDR3 is CAWKGGGDIQYF. The CDR3 DNA reads TGTGCCTGGAAGGGGGGAGGGGACATTCAGTACTTC.

This rearrangement joins TRBV15 to TRBJ2-7; D is possibly TRBD2 (5 bases). The CDR3 is 14 residues long. With 5 bases removed from V and 3 bases from J, the gap between germline ends came to 14 bases. Germline CDR1 reads LNHNV; CDR2 reads YYDKDF (reference sequence). CDR3 sequence (DNA): TGTGCCACCAGCCACATTCGGCGGGTCTACGAGCAGTACTTC. This translates into CATSHIRRVYEQYF.

The CDR3 loop is CASSLHGLAGGLETQYF. DNA of the CDR3: TGTGCCAGCAGCTTACATGGACTAGCGGGGGGGCTGGAGACCCAGTACTTC. This chain links TRBV7-2 with TRBJ2-5; 15 nucleotides agree with TRBD2. CDR1 and CDR2 (germline): SGHTA, FQGNSA. The length of the CDR3 is 17 residues. J was trimmed by 5 bases and V by 2 bases; bases with no gene match: 6.

J is TRBJ2-5 and V is TRBV7-2; D is possibly TRBD2 (6 bases). Trimming left V 1 base short and J 5 bases short, with 17 bases between. This CDR3 has 16 amino acids. From germline, CDR1 is SGHTA and CDR2 FQGNSA. CDR3 sequence: CASSLVFWRGEETQYF. CDR3 nucleotides: TGTGCCAGCAGCTTAGTTTTCTGGCGGGGAGAGGAGACCCAGTACTTC.

The rearrangement uses TRBV7-8 and TRBJ1-1; possible D gene TRBD1, 6 bases. Looked up from germline, CDR1 is SGHVS and CDR2 is FQNEAQ. V dropped 5 bases and J dropped 1 base, with 17 bases sitting between them. The CDR3 totals 16 residues. CDR3 bases: TGTGCCAGCAGCCCTACCCCCGGACAGAGGAACACTGAAGCTTTCTTT. Protein sequence: CASSPTPGQRNTEAFF.

The count of this clone is one. This chain connects TRBV2 to TRBJ1-2; weak D call: TRBD1 (5 bases). In germline, CDR1 is SNHLY, CDR2 FYNNEI. The V end was cut by 3 bases, the J end by 3 bases, with 11 bases between. The CDR3 spans 14 residues. CDR3 protein: CASSETVMDYGYTF. The CDR3 DNA sequence: TGTGCCAGCAGTGAGACAGTCATGGACTATGGCTACACCTTC.

Concerning this clone: Other nucleotide sequences from this sample produce the same CDR3. The chain employs TRBV6-5 and TRBJ1-5; no reliable D call. Germline assignment: CDR1 MNHEY and CDR2 SVGAGI. The V gene lost 4 bases and the J gene lost 0 bases, with 13 bases spanning the gap. CDR3 length: 16 residues. The CDR3, as DNA: TGTGCCAGCAGTTCCCCTGGAGGGTATAGCAATCAGCCCCAGCATTTT. Translating gives CASSSPGGYSNQPQHF.

The chain couples TRBV29-1 to TRBJ2-7; 15 bases agree with TRBD2. In germline, CDR1 is SQVTM, CDR2 ANQGSEA. The CDR3 length is 16 residues. J gave up 6 bases and V 6 bases, and 12 bases lay outside the gene matches. The CDR3 DNA sequence: TGCAGCGTACTGCATTGGACTAGCGGGAGGGCTCGCGAGCAGTACTTC. It codes for CSVLHWTSGRAREQYF.

The rearrangement links TRBV28 to TRBJ1-1, with TRBD1 identical over 9 bases. V shed 3 bases, J shed 8 bases, and the junction held 4 bases outside the gene matches. The CDR3 sequence is 13 residues long. CDR1 is MDHEN, CDR2 SYDVKM, per germline. CDR3 nucleotide sequence: TGTGCCAGCAGTTTTGGGGACAGGGTCGAAGCTTTCTTT. Its protein is CASSFGDRVEAFF.

V usage is TRBV10-3 and J usage is TRBJ2-7, with D possibly matching TRBD1 (6 bases). CDR3 size: 15 residues. V gave up 6 bases and J gave up 0 bases, with 15 bases separating them. CDR1 is ENHRY and CDR2 is SYGVKD in the germline V gene. CDR3 sequence: CAIRTGTPHSYEQYF. In DNA form, the CDR3 reads TGTGCCATCAGAACCGGGACACCTCACTCCTACGAGCAGTACTTC.

The chain combines TRBV6-5 with TRBJ1-2, with 10 bases fitting TRBD1. In germline, CDR1 is MNHEY, CDR2 SVGAGI. The V and J ends lost 6 bases and 8 bases, in that order; junction bases with no gene match: 3. CDR3 length: 12 amino acids. This chain's CDR3 is CASRRDRGGYTF. The CDR3 DNA sequence: TGTGCCAGCAGACGGGACAGGGGAGGCTACACCTTC.

The gene calls are TRBV4-3 and TRBJ1-1; D is unresolved. The CDR3 contains 17 residues. Germline values: CDR1 LGHNA, CDR2 YSLEER. Trimming removed 0 bases at V and 1 base at J, with 15 bases between. CDR3: CASSQDPWPEANTEAFF. The CDR3 coding sequence is TGCGCCAGCAGCCAAGATCCCTGGCCGGAGGCGAACACTGAAGCTTTCTTT.